The rows below give T cell receptor beta chains drawn from one sample of a study of blood T cell repertoires in COVID-19. Sequenced by immunoSEQ multiplex PCR; TCRdb stores in-frame clones only, minus some. The profile shows some 31,000 clones, 60% to 85% of them singletons. The sequenced material came from peripheral blood. All receptors derive from a woman between 65 and 79 years old with active or convalescent COVID-19. Each CDR3 is given with its conserved first and last residue. The D gene is left open where the match is weak. Not all rows give a size; the values are once, few, many and, for expanded clones, a class.

>TRBJ1-5|TRBV2|.|TRBD1
CASLGTDSNQPQHF
TGTGCCAGCCTCGGGACAGATAGCAATCAGCCCCAGCATTTT
>TRBJ2-2|TRBV4-2|.|TRBD2
CASSQGEAGDTGELFF
TGTGCCAGCAGCCAAGGGGAAGCGGGAGACACCGGGGAGCTGTTTTTT
>TRBJ2-3|TRBV5-8|once|TRBD1
CASSLRGAAIVGGADTQYF
TGTGCCAGCAGCTTGCGAGGGGCCGCAATCGTAGGGGGCGCAGATACGCAGTATTTT
>TRBJ2-3|TRBV2|.|.
CASTSTSAGTDTQYF
TGTGCCAGCACGAGCACTAGTGCCGGCACAGATACGCAGTATTTT
>TRBJ2-3|TRBV7-2|.|.
CASSPRTGLPTDTQYF
TGTGCCAGCAGCCCCCGGACTGGCCTCCCCACAGATACGCAGTATTTT
>TRBJ2-5|TRBV19|.|TRBD2
CASSIDRAGAQYF
TGTGCCAGTAGTATAGATCGGGCGGGGGCCCAGTACTTC
>TRBJ2-1|TRBV5-1|.|.
CASSLGPLGASYNEQFF
TGCGCCAGCAGCTTAGGACCCCTTGGGGCCTCCTACAATGAGCAGTTCTTC
>TRBJ1-6|TRBV23-1|once|.
CASSCSTGTGNSPLHF
TGCGCCAGCAGTTGCTCGACAGGAACCGGTAATTCACCCCTCCACTTT
>TRBJ2-2|TRBV5-6|.|.
CASSLGGRGKTGELFF
TGTGCCAGCAGCTTGGGCGGCAGAGGAAAGACCGGGGAGCTGTTTTTT
>TRBJ2-1|TRBV28|once|TRBD2
CASSLIVAVGGRGYEQFF
TGTGCCAGCAGTTTAATCGTGGCTGTGGGCGGGAGGGGGTATGAGCAGTTCTTC
>TRBJ1-1|TRBV18|.|.
CASSPVGVNTEAFF
TGTGCCAGCTCACCGGTGGGCGTTAACACTGAAGCTTTCTTT
>TRBJ2-6|TRBV14|.|.
CASSQRTVLSGANVLTF
TGTGCCAGCAGCCAACGGACTGTGCTCTCTGGGGCCAACGTCCTGACTTTC
>TRBJ1-6|TRBV14|.|TRBD1
CASSQQGARFGSPLHF
TGTGCCAGCAGCCAACAGGGGGCGCGGTTCGGTTCGCCCCTCCACTTT
>TRBJ2-6|TRBV7-2|.|TRBD1
CASSSIAGGSGANVLTF
TGTGCCAGCAGCTCGATAGCAGGGGGCTCGGGGGCCAACGTCCTGACTTTC
>TRBJ2-1|TRBV29-1|.|TRBD2
CSVDRGGEFGEQFF
TGCAGCGTTGACCGCGGGGGGGAGTTCGGTGAGCAGTTCTTC
>TRBJ2-1|TRBV7-2|.|TRBD2
CAESGASGNNEQFF
TGTGCAGAATCCGGGGCTAGCGGCAACAATGAGCAGTTCTTC
>TRBJ2-5|TRBV7-3|.|.
CASSLDFGETQYF
TGTGCCAGCAGCTTGGATTTCGGGGAGACCCAGTACTTC
>TRBJ1-6|TRBV27|.|.
CASSLGPGLSSYNSPLHF
TGTGCCAGCAGTTTGGGCCCCGGCCTTAGCTCCTATAATTCACCCCTCCACTTT
>TRBJ2-3|TRBV25-1|.|.
CASSGPSRASTDTQYF
TGTGCCAGCAGCGGGCCCTCCAGGGCTAGCACAGATACGCAGTATTTT
>TRBJ1-2|TRBV6-2/TRBV6-3|.|.
CASSSLGSSRGYTF
TGTGCCAGCAGTTCACTAGGGTCGTCTCGGGGCTACACCTTC
>TRBJ1-6|TRBV7-2|.|.
CASSPAGGSPLHF
TGTGCCAGCAGCCCCGCGGGCGGTTCACCCCTCCACTTT
>TRBJ1-3|TRBV2|.|.
CASRLGQTSGNTIYF
TGTGCCAGCAGACTAGGACAGACCTCTGGAAACACCATATATTTT
>TRBJ2-5|TRBV19|.|.
CASTLGETQYF
TGTGCCAGTACCCTCGGGGAGACCCAGTACTTC
>TRBJ1-2|TRBV21-1|.|.
CASSKGRPRSYGYTF
TGTGCCAGCAGCAAAGGGAGGCCTCGGAGCTATGGCTACACCTTC
>TRBJ1-1|TRBV6-5|.|.
CASSYLAENTEAFF
TGTGCCAGCAGTTACTTGGCAGAGAACACTGAAGCTTTCTTT
>TRBJ2-2|TRBV7-2|few|.
CASSPRNTGELFF
TGTGCCAGCAGCCCCAGGAACACCGGGGAGCTGTTTTTT
>TRBJ1-4|TRBV7-9|.|.
CASSLVGVWDEKLFF
TGTGCCAGCAGCTTAGTCGGGGTCTGGGATGAAAAACTGTTTTTT
>TRBJ2-6|TRBV30|.|.
CAWSVQVWANVLTF
TGTGCCTGGAGTGTACAGGTCTGGGCCAACGTCCTGACTTTC
>TRBJ1-2|TRBV2|.|TRBD1
CASSSQGNYGYTF
TGTGCCAGCAGTTCACAGGGGAACTATGGCTACACCTTC
>TRBJ1-4|TRBV6-5|.|TRBD1
CASRKGGDEKLFF
TGTGCCAGCAGGAAAGGGGGCGATGAAAAACTGTTTTTT
>TRBJ1-5|TRBV2|.|TRBD1
CASSAGQGANQPQHF
TGTGCCAGCAGTGCGGGACAGGGGGCCAATCAGCCCCAGCATTTT
>TRBJ1-2|TRBV5-6|.|TRBD1
CASSWGGQGPNYGYTF
TGTGCCAGCAGCTGGGGGGGACAGGGACCAAACTATGGCTACACCTTC